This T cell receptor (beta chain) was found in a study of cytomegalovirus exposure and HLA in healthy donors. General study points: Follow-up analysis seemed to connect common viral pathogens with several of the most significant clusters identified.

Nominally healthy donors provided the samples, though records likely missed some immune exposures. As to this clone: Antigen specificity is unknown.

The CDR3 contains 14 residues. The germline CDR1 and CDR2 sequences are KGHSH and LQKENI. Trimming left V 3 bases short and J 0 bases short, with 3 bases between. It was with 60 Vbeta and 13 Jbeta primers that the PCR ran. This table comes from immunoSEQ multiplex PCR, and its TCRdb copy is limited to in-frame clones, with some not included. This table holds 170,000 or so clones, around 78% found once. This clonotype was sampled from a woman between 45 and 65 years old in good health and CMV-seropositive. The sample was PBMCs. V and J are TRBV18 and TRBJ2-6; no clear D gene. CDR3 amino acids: CASSPGSGANVLTF. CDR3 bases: TGTGCCAGCTCACCCGGCTCTGGGGCCAACGTCCTGACTTTC.